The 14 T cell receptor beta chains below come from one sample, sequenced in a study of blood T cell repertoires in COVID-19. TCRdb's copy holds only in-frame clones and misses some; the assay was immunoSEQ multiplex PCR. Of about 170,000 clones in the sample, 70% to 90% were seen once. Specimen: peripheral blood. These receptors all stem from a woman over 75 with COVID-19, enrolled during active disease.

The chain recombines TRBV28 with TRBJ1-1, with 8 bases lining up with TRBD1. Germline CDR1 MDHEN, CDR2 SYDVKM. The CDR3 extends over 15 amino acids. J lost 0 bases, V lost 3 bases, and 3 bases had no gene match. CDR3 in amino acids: CASSFRGRMNTEAFF. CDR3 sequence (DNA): TGTGCCAGCAGTTTCAGGGGGCGAATGAACACTGAAGCTTTCTTT.

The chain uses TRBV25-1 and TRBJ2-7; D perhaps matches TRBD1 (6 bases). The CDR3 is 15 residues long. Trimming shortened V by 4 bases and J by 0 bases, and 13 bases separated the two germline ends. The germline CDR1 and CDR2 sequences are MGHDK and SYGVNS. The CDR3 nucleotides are TGTGCCAGCAGTGGCACAGGGTGGGGCTCCTACGAGCAGTACTTC. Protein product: CASSGTGWGSYEQYF.

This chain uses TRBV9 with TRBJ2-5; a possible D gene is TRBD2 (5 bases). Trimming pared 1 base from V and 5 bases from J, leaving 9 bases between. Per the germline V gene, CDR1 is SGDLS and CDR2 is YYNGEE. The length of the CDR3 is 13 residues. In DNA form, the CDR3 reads TGTGCCAGCAGCGTACTAGCCGGGGAGACCCAGTACTTC. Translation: CASSVLAGETQYF.

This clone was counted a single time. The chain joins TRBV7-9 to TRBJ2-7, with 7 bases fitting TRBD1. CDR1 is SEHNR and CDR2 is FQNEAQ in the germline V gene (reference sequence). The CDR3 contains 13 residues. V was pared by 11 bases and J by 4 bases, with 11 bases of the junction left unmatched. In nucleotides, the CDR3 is TGTGCCTGCGGCCGGGACAGTGTTTACGAGCAGTACTTC. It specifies CACGRDSVYEQYF. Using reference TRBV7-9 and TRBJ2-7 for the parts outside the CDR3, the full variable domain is DTGVSQNPRHKITKRGQNVTFRCDPISEHNRLYWYRQTLGQGPEFLTYFQNEAQLEKSRLLSDRFSAERPKGSFSTLEIQRTEQGDSAMYLCACGRDSVYEQYFGPGTRLTVT.

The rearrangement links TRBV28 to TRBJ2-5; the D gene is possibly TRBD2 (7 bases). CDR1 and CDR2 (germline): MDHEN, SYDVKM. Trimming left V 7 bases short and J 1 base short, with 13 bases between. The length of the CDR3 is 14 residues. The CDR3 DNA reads TGTGCCAGCATTAGGGGGGGTTTCCAAGAGACCCAGTACTTC. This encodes CASIRGGFQETQYF.

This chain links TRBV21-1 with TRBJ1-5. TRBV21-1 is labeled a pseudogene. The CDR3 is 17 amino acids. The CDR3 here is CASSEKGRGVYNQPQHF. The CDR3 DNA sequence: TGTGCCAGCAGTGAAAAGGGGCGCGGGGTCTACAATCAGCCCCAGCATTTT.

The CDR3 protein is CASSLVRDTDTQYF. The CDR3 DNA reads as TGTGCCAGCAGCTTGGTCCGGGACACAGATACGCAGTATTTT. V gene TRBV7-2 combines with J gene TRBJ2-3; possible D gene TRBD2, 5 bases. V lost 3 bases to trimming and J lost 2 bases, with 9 bases between them. The CDR3 consists of 14 residues. In germline, CDR1 is SGHTA, CDR2 FQGNSA.

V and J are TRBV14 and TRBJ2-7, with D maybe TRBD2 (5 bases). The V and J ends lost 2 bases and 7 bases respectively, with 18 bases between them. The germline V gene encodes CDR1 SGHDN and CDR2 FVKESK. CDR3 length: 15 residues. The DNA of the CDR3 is TGTGCCAGCAGCCAATTCCCCGGAGGAATGGGTGAGCAGTACTTC. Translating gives CASSQFPGGMGEQYF.

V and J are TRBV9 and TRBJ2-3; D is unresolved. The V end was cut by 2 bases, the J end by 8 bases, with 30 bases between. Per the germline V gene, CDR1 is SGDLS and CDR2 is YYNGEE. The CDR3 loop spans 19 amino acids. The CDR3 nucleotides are TGTGCCAGCAGCGTCAGCTCGGGTTTGGAAGAGGTCCGTGTAATTACGCAGTATTTT. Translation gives CASSVSSGLEEVRVITQYF. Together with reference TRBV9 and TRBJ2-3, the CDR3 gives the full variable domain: DSGVTQTPKHLITATGQRVTLRCSPRSGDLSVYWYQQSLDQGLQFLIQYYNGEERAKGNILERFSAQQFPDLHSELNLSSLELGDSALYFCASSVSSGLEEVRVITQYFGPGTRLTVL.

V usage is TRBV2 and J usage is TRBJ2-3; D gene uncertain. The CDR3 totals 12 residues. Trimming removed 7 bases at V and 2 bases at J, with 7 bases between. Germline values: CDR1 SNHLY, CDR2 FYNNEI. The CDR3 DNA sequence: TGTGCCAGCACCCAAATCACAGATACGCAGTATTTT. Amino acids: CASTQITDTQYF.

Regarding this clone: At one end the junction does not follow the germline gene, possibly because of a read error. In nucleotides, the CDR3 is TGCGCCAGCAGTTTGGACAGGGGCAACTATGGCTACACCTTC. Its protein is CASSLDRGNYGYTF. V and J are TRBV5-1 and TRBJ1-2, with 9 positions matching TRBD1. The CDR3 has 14 residues. The germline gives CDR1 SGHRS, CDR2 YFSETQ.

CDR3 nucleotides: TGCGCCAGCAGCTTGGACGGGACAGGGGATAATACGCAGTATTTT. It specifies CASSLDGTGDNTQYF. The chain is built from TRBV5-1 and TRBJ2-3; 10 bases are a match to TRBD1. J gave up 7 bases and V 0 bases, and 5 bases lay outside the gene matches. Germline-derived CDR1 and CDR2 are SGHRS and YFSETQ. The CDR3 contains 15 residues.

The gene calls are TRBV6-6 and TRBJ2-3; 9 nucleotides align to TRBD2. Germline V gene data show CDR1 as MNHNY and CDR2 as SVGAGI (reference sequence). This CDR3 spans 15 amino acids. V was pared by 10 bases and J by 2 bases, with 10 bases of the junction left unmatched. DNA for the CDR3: TGTGCCACCAGGGGAGCGGGAGGTTACACAGATACGCAGTATTTT. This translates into CATRGAGGYTDTQYF.

CDR3 region: CASSSSGRAGETQYF. The CDR3 nucleotides read TGTGCCAGTAGTTCTAGCGGGAGGGCCGGGGAGACCCAGTACTTC. The chain recombines TRBV19 with TRBJ2-5; 12 bases are a match to TRBD2. The V gene's germline CDR1 is LNHDA and CDR2 SQIVND (reference sequence). The junction had 6 bases not matched to a gene; V was cut back by 5 bases and J by 5 bases. The CDR3 runs to 15 residues.